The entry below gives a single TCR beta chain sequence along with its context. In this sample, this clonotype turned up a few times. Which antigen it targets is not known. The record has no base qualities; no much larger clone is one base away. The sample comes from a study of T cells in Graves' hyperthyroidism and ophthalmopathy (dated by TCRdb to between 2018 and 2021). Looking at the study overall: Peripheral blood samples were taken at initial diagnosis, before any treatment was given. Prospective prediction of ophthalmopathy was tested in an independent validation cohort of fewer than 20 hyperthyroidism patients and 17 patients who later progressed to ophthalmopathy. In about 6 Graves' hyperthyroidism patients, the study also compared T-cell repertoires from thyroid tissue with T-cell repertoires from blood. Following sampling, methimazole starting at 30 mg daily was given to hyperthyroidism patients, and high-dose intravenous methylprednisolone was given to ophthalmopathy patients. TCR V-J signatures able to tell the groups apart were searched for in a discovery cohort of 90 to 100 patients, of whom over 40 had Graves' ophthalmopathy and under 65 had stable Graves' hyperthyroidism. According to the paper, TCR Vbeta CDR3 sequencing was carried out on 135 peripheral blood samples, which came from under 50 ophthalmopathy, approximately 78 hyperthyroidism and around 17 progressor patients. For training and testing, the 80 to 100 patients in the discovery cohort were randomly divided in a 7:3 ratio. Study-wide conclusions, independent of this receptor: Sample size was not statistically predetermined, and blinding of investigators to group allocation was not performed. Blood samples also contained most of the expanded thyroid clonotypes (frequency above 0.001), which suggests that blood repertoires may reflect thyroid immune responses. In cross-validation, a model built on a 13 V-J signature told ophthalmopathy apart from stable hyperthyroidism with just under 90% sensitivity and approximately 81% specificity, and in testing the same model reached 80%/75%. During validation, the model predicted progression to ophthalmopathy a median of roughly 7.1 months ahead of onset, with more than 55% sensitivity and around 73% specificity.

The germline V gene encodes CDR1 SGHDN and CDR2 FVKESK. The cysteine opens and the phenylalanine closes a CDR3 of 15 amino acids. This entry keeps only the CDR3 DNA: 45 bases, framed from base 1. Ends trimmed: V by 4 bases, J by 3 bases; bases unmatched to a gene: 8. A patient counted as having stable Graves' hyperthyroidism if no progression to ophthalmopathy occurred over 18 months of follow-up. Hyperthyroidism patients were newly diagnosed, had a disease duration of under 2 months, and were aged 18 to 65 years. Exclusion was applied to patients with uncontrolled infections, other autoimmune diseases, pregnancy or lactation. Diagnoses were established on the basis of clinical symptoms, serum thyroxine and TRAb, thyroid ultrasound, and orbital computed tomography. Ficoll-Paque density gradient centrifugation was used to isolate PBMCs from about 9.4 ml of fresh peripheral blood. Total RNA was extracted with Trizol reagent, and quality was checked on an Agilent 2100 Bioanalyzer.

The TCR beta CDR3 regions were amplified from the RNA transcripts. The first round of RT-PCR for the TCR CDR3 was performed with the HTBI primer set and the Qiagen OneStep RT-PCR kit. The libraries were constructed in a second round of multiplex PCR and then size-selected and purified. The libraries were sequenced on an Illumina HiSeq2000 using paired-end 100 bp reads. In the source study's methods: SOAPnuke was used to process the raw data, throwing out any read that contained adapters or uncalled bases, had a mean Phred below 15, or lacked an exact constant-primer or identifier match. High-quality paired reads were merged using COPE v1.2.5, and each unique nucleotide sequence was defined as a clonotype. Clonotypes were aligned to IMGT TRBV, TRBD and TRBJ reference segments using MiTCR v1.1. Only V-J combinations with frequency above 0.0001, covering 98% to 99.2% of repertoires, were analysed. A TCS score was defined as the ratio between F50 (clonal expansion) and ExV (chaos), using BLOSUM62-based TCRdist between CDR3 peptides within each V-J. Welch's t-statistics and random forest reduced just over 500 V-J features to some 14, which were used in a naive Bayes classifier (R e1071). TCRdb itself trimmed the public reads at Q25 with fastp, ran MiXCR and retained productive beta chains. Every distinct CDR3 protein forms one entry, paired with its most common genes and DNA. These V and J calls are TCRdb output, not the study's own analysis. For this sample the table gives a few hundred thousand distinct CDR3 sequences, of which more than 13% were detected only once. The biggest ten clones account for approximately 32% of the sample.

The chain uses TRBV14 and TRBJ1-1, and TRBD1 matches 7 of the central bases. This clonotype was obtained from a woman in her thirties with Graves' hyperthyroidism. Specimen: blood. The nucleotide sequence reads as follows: TGTGCCAGCAGCCCAGGGACAGTAACTTACACTGAAGCTTTCTTT. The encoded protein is CASSPGTVTYTEAFF.